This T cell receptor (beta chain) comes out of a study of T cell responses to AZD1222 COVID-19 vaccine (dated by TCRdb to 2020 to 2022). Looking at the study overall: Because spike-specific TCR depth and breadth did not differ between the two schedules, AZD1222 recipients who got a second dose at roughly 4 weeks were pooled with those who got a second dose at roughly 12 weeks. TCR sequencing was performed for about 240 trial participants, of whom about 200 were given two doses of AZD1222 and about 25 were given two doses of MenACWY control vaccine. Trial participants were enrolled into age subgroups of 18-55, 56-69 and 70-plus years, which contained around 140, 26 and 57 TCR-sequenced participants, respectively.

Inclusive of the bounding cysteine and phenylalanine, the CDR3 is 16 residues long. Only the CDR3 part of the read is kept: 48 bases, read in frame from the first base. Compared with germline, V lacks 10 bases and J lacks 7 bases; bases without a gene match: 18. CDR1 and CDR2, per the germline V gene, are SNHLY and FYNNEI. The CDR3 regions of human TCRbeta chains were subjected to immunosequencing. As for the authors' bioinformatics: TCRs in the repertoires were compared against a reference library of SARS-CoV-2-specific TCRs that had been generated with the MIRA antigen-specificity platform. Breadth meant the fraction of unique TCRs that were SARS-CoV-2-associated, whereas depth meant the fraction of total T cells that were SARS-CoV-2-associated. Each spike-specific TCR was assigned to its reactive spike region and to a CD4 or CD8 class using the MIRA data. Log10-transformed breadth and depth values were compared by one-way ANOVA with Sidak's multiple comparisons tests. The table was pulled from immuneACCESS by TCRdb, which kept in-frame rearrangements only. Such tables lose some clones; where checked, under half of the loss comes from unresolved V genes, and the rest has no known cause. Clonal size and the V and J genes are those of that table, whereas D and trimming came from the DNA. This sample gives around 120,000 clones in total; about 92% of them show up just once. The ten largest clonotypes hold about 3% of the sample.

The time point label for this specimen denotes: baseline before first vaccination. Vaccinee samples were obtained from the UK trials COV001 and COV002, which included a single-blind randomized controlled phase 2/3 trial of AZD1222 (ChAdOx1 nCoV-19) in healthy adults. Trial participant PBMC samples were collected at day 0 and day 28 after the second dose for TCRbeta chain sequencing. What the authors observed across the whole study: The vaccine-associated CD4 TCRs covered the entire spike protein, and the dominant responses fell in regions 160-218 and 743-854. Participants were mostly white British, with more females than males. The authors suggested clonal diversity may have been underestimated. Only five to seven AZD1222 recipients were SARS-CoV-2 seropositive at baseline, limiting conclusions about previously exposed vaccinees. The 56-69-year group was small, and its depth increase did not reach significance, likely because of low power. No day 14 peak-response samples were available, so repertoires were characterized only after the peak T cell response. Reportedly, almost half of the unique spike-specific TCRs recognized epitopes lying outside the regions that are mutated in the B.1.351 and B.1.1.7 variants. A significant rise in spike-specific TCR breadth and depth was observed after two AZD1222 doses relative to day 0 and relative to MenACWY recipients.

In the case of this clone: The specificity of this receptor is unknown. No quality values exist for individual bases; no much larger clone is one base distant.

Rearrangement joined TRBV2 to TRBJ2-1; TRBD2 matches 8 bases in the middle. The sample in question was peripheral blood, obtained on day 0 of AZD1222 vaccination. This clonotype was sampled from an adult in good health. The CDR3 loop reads CATNLAGTQVGNEQFF. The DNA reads TGTGCCACGAATTTAGCGGGAACCCAGGTTGGGAATGAGCAGTTCTTC.